Below are 7 T cell receptor beta chains sequenced from a single sample in a study of blood T cell repertoires in COVID-19. Assay used: immunoSEQ multiplex PCR; TCRdb lists only in-frame clones, some missing. The table records fewer than 25,000 clones, roughly 90% of them present only once. The sequenced sample was peripheral blood. The receptor source for this set is a woman aged 55-70 years with active COVID-19.

The chain combines TRBV6-6 with TRBJ2-7; 14 nucleotides agree with TRBD2. The ends lost 2 bases at V and 4 bases at J; junction bases unmatched: 1. Germline V gives CDR1 MNHNY, CDR2 SVGAGI (reference sequence). The CDR3 totals 15 residues. The CDR3 DNA sequence: TGTGCCAGCAGTTACCGGACTAGCGGGGGGTACGAGCAGTACTTC. Translating it yields CASSYRTSGGYEQYF.

This clone has just one count. The gene calls are TRBV19 and TRBJ1-3; D is possibly TRBD1 (6 bases). The germline gives CDR1 LNHDA, CDR2 SQIVND (reference sequence). Trimming removed 8 bases from V and 7 bases from J, with 21 bases in between. This CDR3 is 15 amino acids long. CDR3 sequence reads: CASRYNRALGNTIYF. CDR3 nucleotides: TGTGCCAGTCGATACAACAGGGCCTTGGGGAACACCATATATTTT.

The rearrangement joins TRBV6-6 to TRBJ1-2; D is unclear. This CDR3 is built from 11 residues. Trimming cost V 5 bases and J 3 bases, with 4 bases left between them. Per germline, CDR1 MNHNY and CDR2 SVGAGI (reference sequence). The DNA of the CDR3 is TGTGCCAGCAGTCCGGACTATGGCTACACCTTC. This sequence encodes CASSPDYGYTF.

The rearrangement joins TRBV27 to TRBJ1-2, with 11 bases matching TRBD1. This CDR3 region has 16 residues. Trimming at V came to 1 base and at J to 7 bases, leaving 8 bases not matched to a gene. Germline CDR1 reads MNHEY; CDR2 reads SMNVEV (reference sequence). Written as DNA, the CDR3 is TGTGCCAGCAGTTTATATCGGACAGGGGGCTTAGTTGGCTACACCTTC. As protein: CASSLYRTGGLVGYTF.

This chain uses TRBV10-3 with TRBJ1-4; 8 bases line up with TRBD1. From germline, CDR1 is ENHRY and CDR2 SYGVKD. The CDR3 consists of 14 residues. The junction had 4 bases not matched to a gene; V was cut back by 2 bases and J by 8 bases. Written as DNA, the CDR3 is TGTGCCATCAGTGAGGGACAGGGAGGAGAAAAACTGTTTTTT. Amino acids: CAISEGQGGEKLFF.

The chain employs TRBV7-9 and TRBJ2-1; 12 bases align to TRBD2. Germline V gene data show CDR1 as SEHNR and CDR2 as FQNEAQ (reference sequence). V lost 1 base, J lost 7 bases, and 5 bases stayed unmatched. The CDR3 spans 16 residues. DNA for the CDR3: TGTGCCAGCAGCTTAGGGACTAGCGGGAACTGGAATGAGCAGTTCTTC. Translation gives CASSLGTSGNWNEQFF.

V usage is TRBV19 and J usage is TRBJ1-1; weak D call: TRBD1 (5 bases). The germline CDR1 and CDR2 sequences are LNHDA and SQIVND (reference sequence). The CDR3 loop spans 16 amino acids. V was pared by 0 bases and J by 4 bases, with 15 bases between. DNA of the CDR3: TGTGCCAGTAGTATAGATGGGGCGGGCGGGGGCACTGAAGCTTTCTTT. Protein sequence: CASSIDGAGGGTEAFF.